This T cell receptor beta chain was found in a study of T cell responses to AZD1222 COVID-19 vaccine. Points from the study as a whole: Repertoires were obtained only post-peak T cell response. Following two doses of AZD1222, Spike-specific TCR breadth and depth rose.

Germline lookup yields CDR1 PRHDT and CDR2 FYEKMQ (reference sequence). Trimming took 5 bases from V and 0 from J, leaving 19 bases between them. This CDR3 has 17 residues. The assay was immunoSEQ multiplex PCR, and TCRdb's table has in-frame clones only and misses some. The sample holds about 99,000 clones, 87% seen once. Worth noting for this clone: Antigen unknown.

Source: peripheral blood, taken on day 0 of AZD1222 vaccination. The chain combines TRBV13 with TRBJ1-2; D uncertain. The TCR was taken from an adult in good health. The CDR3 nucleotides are TGTGCCAGCAGCGAGAAGGGTACGGGGATTTCTAACTATGGCTACACCTTC. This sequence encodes CASSEKGTGISNYGYTF.